Shown below are 32 T cell receptor beta chains from a single sample sequenced in a study of blood T cell repertoires in COVID-19. Some clones are missing from TCRdb's copy, which holds only in-frame ones; the method was immunoSEQ multiplex PCR. This repertoire shows a few hundred thousand clones, roughly 90% found once; its top ten account for 3%. Sequencing used PBMCs or T cells enriched from blood (not recorded which). The receptors here all came from a woman aged 30 to 39 who had recovered from COVID-19.

The rearrangement uses TRBV28 and TRBJ1-2; 11 bases line up with TRBD1. Trimming removed 5 bases from V and 5 bases from J; junction bases left unmatched: 22. This CDR3 is built from 20 residues. From germline, CDR1 is MDHEN and CDR2 SYDVKM. The CDR3 region has the DNA TGTGCCAGCAGTCTCCAATCCCACGGACAGGGGGCCCTGTATCCGTATGGCTACACCTTC. Its protein product is CASSLQSHGQGALYPYGYTF.

A single count supports this clone. The chain joins TRBV6-5 to TRBJ2-1; 8 nucleotides agree with TRBD1. Losses at the gene ends were 1 base for V and 6 bases for J; bases not matched to a gene: 8. Per germline, CDR1 MNHEY and CDR2 SVGAGI. There are 16 residues in the CDR3. This chain's CDR3 is CASSYYRQDRANEQFF. The CDR3 coding sequence is TGTGCCAGCAGTTACTATCGCCAGGACAGGGCCAATGAGCAGTTCTTC.

DNA of the CDR3: TGTGCCAGCAGTGAAGCGGGCAGGGGGTGGAATCAGCCCCAGCATTTT. The encoded protein is CASSEAGRGWNQPQHF. V is TRBV6-1 and J is TRBJ1-5; 7 bases match TRBD1. The CDR3 has 16 residues. With V trimmed by 0 bases and J by 4 bases, 6 bases remained unmatched. Germline CDR1 reads MNHNS; CDR2 reads SASEGT.

Notes on this clone: The junction shows a germline mismatch at one end, possibly a read error. The rearrangement links TRBV2 to TRBJ2-6; weak D call: TRBD1 (6 bases). In germline, CDR1 is SNHLY, CDR2 FYNNEI. The CDR3 spans 17 residues. This CDR3 reads CASNEQGPGSGANVLTF. DNA of the CDR3: TGTGCCAGCAATGAACAGGGTCCTGGTTCTGGGGCCAACGTCCTGACTTTC.

The chain couples TRBV28 to TRBJ2-7, with 8 bases identical to TRBD2. The CDR3 is 13 residues long. V shed 7 bases and J 4 bases; nucleotides not matched to a gene: 6. From germline, CDR1 is MDHEN and CDR2 SYDVKM. The CDR3, as DNA: TGTGCCAGCAACAGCGGGAGTACGTACGAGCAGTACTTC. Translated: CASNSGSTYEQYF.

The chain couples TRBV5-1 to TRBJ1-2; D perhaps matches TRBD1 (6 bases). The germline CDR1 and CDR2 sequences are SGHRS and YFSETQ. CDR3 length: 17 residues. With 2 bases removed from V and 5 bases from J, the gap between germline ends came to 22 bases. This chain's CDR3 is CASSLEFAGVRPYGYTF. The CDR3 nucleotides read TGCGCCAGCAGCTTAGAGTTCGCAGGGGTACGCCCTTATGGCTACACCTTC.

The rearrangement uses TRBV7-2 and TRBJ2-7, with D unclear. V lost 5 bases and J 5 bases, leaving 10 bases between the germline ends. The germline CDR1 and CDR2 sequences are SGHTA and FQGNSA. CDR3 length: 12 residues. Here the CDR3 DNA reads TGTGCCAGCAGCCTCTATCTTCACGAGCAGTACTTC. Its protein product is CASSLYLHEQYF.

This clone has a handful of counts. The gene calls are TRBV19 and TRBJ1-5; a possible D gene is TRBD1 (6 bases). The CDR3 runs to 15 residues. Per germline, CDR1 LNHDA and CDR2 SQIVND (reference sequence). Trimming cost V 7 bases and J 10 bases, with 23 bases left between them. The CDR3 here is CASNPTGTHVGPQHF. In DNA form, the CDR3 reads TGTGCCAGTAACCCGACAGGAACCCACGTCGGACCCCAGCATTTT.

This chain links TRBV6-6 with TRBJ2-5; D is possibly TRBD2 (5 bases). V dropped 2 bases and J dropped 7 bases, with 11 bases sitting between them. This CDR3 comprises 13 residues. Germline V gene data show CDR1 as MNHNY and CDR2 as SVGAGI (reference sequence). CDR3 sequence reads: CASSYEGPGTQYF. CDR3 nucleotides: TGTGCCAGCAGTTACGAGGGCCCAGGGACCCAGTACTTC.

The chain recombines TRBV2 with TRBJ2-5, with TRBD2 matching 14 bases. The ends lost 5 bases at V and 5 bases at J; junction bases unmatched: 7. The CDR3 length is 16 residues. The germline gives CDR1 SNHLY, CDR2 FYNNEI. This CDR3 is CASSPGLAGGIETQYF. DNA of the CDR3: TGTGCCAGCAGTCCAGGACTAGCGGGGGGCATTGAGACCCAGTACTTC.

Notes on this clone: The same CDR3 is also encoded by other DNA sequences in this sample. This chain connects TRBV5-1 to TRBJ2-7, with TRBD1 matching 9 bases. After removal of 4 bases from V and 2 bases from J, the junction contained 10 bases not matched to a gene. The CDR3 is 16 amino acids. Germline CDR1 reads SGHRS; CDR2 reads YFSETQ. The CDR3 here is CASSLGPGQGTYEQYF. The CDR3 DNA is TGCGCCAGCAGCCTGGGGCCGGGACAGGGAACCTACGAGCAGTACTTC.

This chain joins TRBV7-9 and TRBJ2-7, with D hard to call. Germline assignment: CDR1 SEHNR and CDR2 FQNEAQ (reference sequence). V dropped 6 bases and J dropped 5 bases, with 8 bases sitting between them. The CDR3 totals 11 residues. The CDR3 DNA sequence: TGTGCCAGCAGACTGCAAGACGAGCAGTACTTC. Its protein product is CASRLQDEQYF.

The chain has TRBV3-1 (or the pseudogene TRBV3-2) and TRBJ2-7; D may be TRBD1 (5 bases). Trimming stripped 5 bases from V and 0 bases from J, with 23 bases between. The CDR3 is 18 residues long. Germline CDR1 is LGHDT and CDR2 is YNNKEL (reference sequence). The CDR3 protein is CASSSKAKAWGGSYEQYF. CDR3 nucleotides: TGTGCCAGCAGCTCCAAGGCGAAGGCTTGGGGCGGCTCCTACGAGCAGTACTTC.

The gene calls are TRBV2 and TRBJ1-1, with D hard to call. V was shortened by 3 bases and J by 0 bases, with 5 bases between the two germline ends. The CDR3 length is 13 residues. Germline CDR1 is SNHLY and CDR2 is FYNNEI. CDR3 bases: TGTGCCAGCAGTGAGGCCATGAACACTGAAGCTTTCTTT. It codes for CASSEAMNTEAFF.

V gene TRBV28 combines with J gene TRBJ2-3; 8 nucleotides match TRBD1. CDR1 is MDHEN, CDR2 SYDVKM, per germline. Unmatched junction bases numbered 2, after V lost 6 bases and J lost 0 bases. This CDR3 has 14 residues. CDR3 DNA: TGTGCCAGCAGCCGACAGGGGAGCACAGATACGCAGTATTTT. Protein: CASSRQGSTDTQYF. Full variable domain (remainder filled in from reference TRBV28 and TRBJ2-3): DVKVTQSSRYLVKRTGEKVFLECVQDMDHENMFWYRQDPGLGLRLIYFSYDVKMKEKGDIPEGYSVSREKKERFSLILESASTNQTSMYLCASSRQGSTDTQYFGPGTRLTVL.

The rearrangement links TRBV7-2 to TRBJ2-7; the match to TRBD1 covers 7 bases. The CDR3 has 14 amino acids. With 5 bases clipped from V and 0 bases from J, the junction kept 4 bases outside the gene matches. Looked up from germline, CDR1 is SGHTA and CDR2 is FQGNSA. CDR3 coding DNA: TGTGCCAGCAGCAGGGACAGCCTCTCCTACGAGCAGTACTTC. It encodes CASSRDSLSYEQYF.

This rearrangement joins TRBV30 to TRBJ2-1; 11 bases fit TRBD2. V dropped 0 bases and J dropped 4; count of bases not matched to a gene: 5. The CDR3 length is 16 residues. Germline V gene lookup returns CDR1 GTSNPN and CDR2 SVGIG (reference sequence). CDR3 protein: CAWSVPGTSGYNEQFF. CDR3 nucleotides: TGTGCCTGGAGTGTACCCGGGACTAGCGGTTACAATGAGCAGTTCTTC.

V gene TRBV10-2 combines with J gene TRBJ1-2; weak D call: TRBD1 (6 bases). This CDR3 has 14 amino acids. Trimming took 8 bases from V and 5 from J, leaving 18 bases between them. The germline gives CDR1 WSHSY, CDR2 SAAADI. CDR3 loop: CASGPRQDTYGYTF. The CDR3 DNA follows: TGCGCCAGCGGCCCGAGACAGGACACGTATGGCTACACCTTC.

This CDR3 reads CASSRVVTGGQETQYF. CDR3 bases: TGTGCCAGTAGTAGGGTTGTAACGGGGGGACAAGAGACCCAGTACTTC. The V gene is TRBV19, the J gene TRBJ2-5; TRBD2 matches 7 bases. CDR1 and CDR2 from the germline V gene are LNHDA and SQIVND (reference sequence). The trim removed 4 bases at V and 2 bases at J, leaving 10 bases unmatched. The CDR3 length is 16 residues. The full variable domain, in which reference TRBV19 and TRBJ2-5 provide the parts outside the CDR3, is DGGITQSPKYLFRKEGQNVTLSCEQNLNHDAMYWYRQDPGQGLRLIYYSQIVNDFQKGDIAEGYSVSREKKESFPLTVTSAQKNPTAFYLCASSRVVTGGQETQYFGPGTRLLVL.

This chain joins TRBV12-3 or TRBV12-4 and TRBJ2-2; perhaps TRBD2 as D (6 bases). V shed 10 bases and J shed 5 bases, with 11 bases lying between them. The length of the CDR3 is 12 residues. The CDR3, as DNA: TGTGCCACAACGGGGGAAACCGGGGAGCTGTTTTTT. This encodes CATTGETGELFF.

J is TRBJ1-5 and V is TRBV4-1, with D maybe TRBD1 (5 bases). Per germline, CDR1 MGHRA and CDR2 YSYEKL. Trimming took 1 base from V and 2 from J, leaving 12 bases between them. This CDR3 has 16 residues. CDR3 sequence (DNA): TGCGCCAGCAGCCAAGGGCTTACGGGGGGCAATCAGCCCCAGCATTTT. Its protein is CASSQGLTGGNQPQHF.

Concerning this clone itself: The junction departs from germline at one end; a sequencing error may be responsible. In DNA, the CDR3 is TGTGCCAGCAGTAATCTCGGTTACAGGGGAAGCCCGTCCTCCTACGGGCAGTACTTC. Translated, it gives CASSNLGYRGSPSSYGQYF. J is TRBJ2-7 and V is TRBV28; 7 bases are a match to TRBD1. This CDR3 comprises 19 residues. The V gene's germline CDR1 is MDHEN and CDR2 SYDVKM. The full variable domain, rest sourced from reference TRBV28 and TRBJ2-7, is DVKVTQSSRYLVKRTGEKVFLECVQDMDHENMFWYRQDPGLGLRLIYFSYDVKMKEKGDIPEGYSVSREKKERFSLILESASTNQTSMYLCASSNLGYRGSPSSYGQYFGPGTRLTVT.

The chain links TRBV12-3 or TRBV12-4 to TRBJ1-2, with D perhaps matching TRBD1 (5 bases). This CDR3 has 13 amino acids. The ends were cut back, 6 bases at V and 1 base at J, with 9 bases in the middle. The chain's CDR3 is CASSGGLNYGYTF. The CDR3, as DNA: TGTGCCAGCAGCGGGGGACTTAACTATGGCTACACCTTC.

This clone turned up a few times. This rearrangement joins TRBV2 to TRBJ2-1; 12 nucleotides line up with TRBD2. Germline V gene data show CDR1 as SNHLY and CDR2 as FYNNEI. V gave up 3 bases and J gave up 8 bases; unmatched junction bases: 5. The length of the CDR3 is 15 residues. Here the CDR3 DNA reads TGTGCCAGCAGTGAGACTAGCGGGAGTGGGTATGAGCAGTTCTTC. It is translated as CASSETSGSGYEQFF.

The chain couples TRBV18 to TRBJ2-3; 7 bases are a match to TRBD1. V was clipped by 3 bases and J by 0 bases; unmatched bases: 6. CDR1 is KGHSH and CDR2 is LQKENI in the germline V gene. The CDR3 is made up of 16 amino acids. The CDR3 DNA reads as TGTGCCAGCTCACCGAGACAGGGCTTTAGCACAGATACGCAGTATTTT. As protein: CASSPRQGFSTDTQYF.

The chain is built from TRBV6-5 and TRBJ2-7; 8 positions match TRBD1. Trimming took 4 bases from V and 2 from J; bases not matched to a gene: 4. The germline V gene encodes CDR1 MNHEY and CDR2 SVGAGI. The CDR3 sequence is 14 residues long. As DNA, the CDR3 is TGTGCCAGCAGTTCCGGGACAGGTCCCTACGAGCAGTACTTC. It is translated as CASSSGTGPYEQYF.

The chain links TRBV5-6 to TRBJ2-5; D possibly corresponds to TRBD2 (5 bases). With 5 bases removed from V and 0 bases from J, the gap between germline ends came to 11 bases. The CDR3 has 14 amino acids. Germline V lookup: CDR1 SGHDT, CDR2 YYEEEE. CDR3 coding DNA: TGTGCCAGCAGTCGACTAACAAACCAAGAGACCCAGTACTTC. It codes for CASSRLTNQETQYF. Variable domain in full (rest from reference TRBV5-6 and TRBJ2-5): DAGVTQSPTHLIKTRGQQVTLRCSPKSGHDTVSWYQQALGQGPQFIFQYYEEEERQRGNFPDRFSGHQFPNYSSELNVNALLLGDSALYLCASSRLTNQETQYFGPGTRLLVL.

This clone has just one count. The chain has TRBV5-1 and TRBJ2-3; D remains ambiguous. CDR3 length equals 14 residues. The V end lost 1 base, the J end lost 6 bases, and 12 bases lay between the germline ends. In germline, CDR1 is SGHRS, CDR2 YFSETQ. The CDR3 coding sequence is TGCGCCAGCAGCTTGTGGGTAGCAGCGGATACGCAGTATTTT. It codes for CASSLWVAADTQYF.

This clone was seen more than once but under ten times. The V and J genes are TRBV4-1 and TRBJ2-3; D is perhaps TRBD2 (6 bases). This CDR3 has 17 amino acids. The germline CDR1 and CDR2 sequences are MGHRA and YSYEKL. V gave up 0 bases and J gave up 3 bases, with 16 bases separating them. CDR3 in DNA: TGCGCCAGCAGCCAAGATCTATCCGGGACTGGAACAGATACGCAGTATTTT. Its protein product is CASSQDLSGTGTDTQYF.

This chain uses TRBV6-5 with TRBJ2-1, with a possible D match to TRBD2 (5 bases). Deletions cut 5 bases from V and 0 bases from J, with 11 bases between. Germline assignment: CDR1 MNHEY and CDR2 SVGAGI. CDR3 length: 15 residues. The CDR3 coding sequence is TGTGCCAGCAGTATAGCGTCCTACTCCTACAATGAGCAGTTCTTC. This sequence encodes CASSIASYSYNEQFF.

This sequence joins TRBV27 and TRBJ1-2; TRBD1 matches at 7 bases. The V and J ends lost 6 bases and 3 bases, in that order; junction bases with no gene match: 13. Germline V lookup: CDR1 MNHEY, CDR2 SMNVEV (reference sequence). CDR3 size: 16 residues. The DNA of the CDR3 is TGTGCCAGCAGCCGAGGGACAGTACTTTTTCACTATGGCTACACCTTC. Its protein product is CASSRGTVLFHYGYTF.

This chain connects TRBV5-1 to TRBJ2-3; 8 bases line up with TRBD2. Germline values: CDR1 SGHRS, CDR2 YFSETQ. The length of the CDR3 is 14 residues. V lost 5 bases, J lost 2 bases, and 4 bases stayed unmatched. The CDR3 sequence: CASRIAGLTDTQYF. CDR3 DNA: TGCGCCAGCAGAATAGCGGGACTCACAGATACGCAGTATTTT.